This entry concerns a single T cell receptor (beta chain). A single count supports this clone. The target of this receptor is not known. Base qualities are not at hand, and no much larger clone is one base apart. Cut back by 8 bases and 5 bases, the V and J ends lie 14 bases apart. The CDR3 starts with the cysteine, ends with the phenylalanine, and has 13 residues. CDR3 DNA is the only sequence kept; it has 39 bases, read in frame from the first base. Reading the germline V gene (reference sequence) gives CDR1 LNHDA and CDR2 SQIVND. This entry comes from a study of glioma-infiltrating T cells after dendritic cell vaccination (dated by TCRdb to 2016 to 2017). Broadly, across the study: The cohort comprised approximately 15 glioblastoma patients from Phase I and II dendritic cell vaccination trials, 9 newly diagnosed and 6 with recurrent disease. Between the early 2000s and the early 2010s, patients were given autologous tumor lysate-pulsed dendritic cell vaccination. The vaccine was prepared from monocyte-derived dendritic cells that were cultured for more than six days with IL-4 and GM-CSF and then pulsed overnight with autologous tumor lysate. Patients received three intradermal dendritic cell vaccine injections at biweekly intervals in the arm below the axilla. In glioblastoma patients vaccinated with dendritic cells, deep sequencing of TCR beta CDR3 regions served to measure the amount of tumor-infiltrating lymphocytes and to compare repertoires between tumor and blood. Survival after dendritic cell vaccination was correlated with TCR sequencing metrics, such as TIL content and the overlap between tumor and blood repertoires.

General study outcomes and caveats: Longer time to progression and overall survival after dendritic cell vaccination were predicted by higher estimated pretreatment TIL content. The cohort was small and heterogeneous, with few patients having full blood and tumor sets and even fewer initial-recurrent tumor pairs. No direct relationship between TCR clonality and survival was found, suggesting that a diverse polyclonal response may matter. The three-group TCR overlap response model was described as speculative and requiring prospective validation.

The immunoSEQ assay amplified TCRB CDR3 regions from around 2.1 micrograms of genomic DNA, or from all available DNA when less than that amount was available. The multiplex PCR employed 60 forward primers targeting TCR V beta segments and 13 reverse primers targeting J beta segments. To estimate reads per starting template, synthetic control templates were spiked into each sample at limiting dilution. The Illumina HiSeq System generated 87 bp sequencing reads. The authors' analysis ran thus. PCR and sequencing errors were removed by a nearest neighbor algorithm that merged closely related sequences. TCR overlap was defined as the percentage of unique tumor TCR beta sequences that were also found in the peripheral blood of the same patient. TCRdb re-hosts the immuneACCESS table, in-frame sequences only. Its copies lack some clones; in the studies checked, an unresolved V gene accounts for under half of them, and the cause for the rest is not known. V, J and clone size reflect that table, while D and trimming were determined from the DNA. The sample table shows approximately 50,000 clones, and about nine tenths are seen once. About 5% of the sample belongs to the ten largest clones.

What the time point label conveys for this sample: after dendritic cell vaccination, including at tumor progression/relapse. Selection of patients required sufficient residual fresh-frozen tumor tissue and over two years of available survival data. Although molecular status otherwise differed among the glioblastoma patients, no patient had an isocitrate dehydrogenase mutation. PBMC were collected before vaccination, two weeks after the third vaccination, and at tumor progression when it occurred. The Qiagen DNeasy Blood extraction Kit was used for extraction of genomic DNA. The chain employs TRBV19 and TRBJ2-3; the best D guess is TRBD2, with 6 bases matching. This clonotype was obtained from a human donor with glioblastoma. The sample was blood, taken after dendritic cell vaccination. The DNA sequence follows: TGTGCCAGTCAAGGAGGGCCTGGAGATACGCAGTATTTT. Protein translation: CASQGGPGDTQYF.